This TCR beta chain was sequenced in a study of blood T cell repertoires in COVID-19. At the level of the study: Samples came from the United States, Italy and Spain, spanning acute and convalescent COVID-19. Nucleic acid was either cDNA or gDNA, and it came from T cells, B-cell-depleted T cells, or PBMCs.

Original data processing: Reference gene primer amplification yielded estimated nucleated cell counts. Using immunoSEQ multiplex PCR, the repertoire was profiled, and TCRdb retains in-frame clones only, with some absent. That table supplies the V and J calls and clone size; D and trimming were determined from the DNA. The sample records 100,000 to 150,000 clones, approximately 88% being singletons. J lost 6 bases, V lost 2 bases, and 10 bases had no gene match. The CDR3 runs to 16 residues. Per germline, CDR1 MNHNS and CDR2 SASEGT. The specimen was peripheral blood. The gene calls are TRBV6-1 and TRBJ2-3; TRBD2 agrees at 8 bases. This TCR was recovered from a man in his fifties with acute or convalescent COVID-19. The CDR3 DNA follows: TGTGCCAGCAGTGAACGGTCTCGGGCTAGCGGGGATACGCAGTATTTT. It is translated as CASSERSRASGDTQYF.